This entry features one T cell receptor (beta chain) sequence. Antigen: not known. This sample was taken from a study of a mutant IDH1 vaccine in newly diagnosed glioma. Study summary: Beginning 4-6 weeks after radiotherapy alone, or with temozolomide cycles, vaccination took place. Pretreatment consisted of radiotherapy, temozolomide, or both, with most receiving both.

Time point indicated: week 11, during vaccination. Vaccination comprised doses that each held 300 ug of mutant IDH1 20-mer peptide, plus topical imiquimod. Clones were sequenced by immunoSEQ multiplex PCR, and TCRdb holds only the in-frame ones, with some missing. This table holds 35,000 to 45,000 clones, about four fifths found once. Study observations and caveats: Pseudoprogression looked unconnected to shifts in top peripheral T cell clonotypes.

Trimming stripped 3 bases from V and 3 bases from J, with 4 bases between. This CDR3 has 11 amino acids. The germline CDR1 and CDR2 sequences are GTSNPN and SVGIG (reference sequence). This TCR derives from a woman aged 25 to 39 with glioma. Some clones in this sample may be carry-over from other donors' samples. The rearrangement uses TRBV30 and TRBJ2-3, with no clear D. Specimen: peripheral blood mononuclear cells (PBMCs), collected from a glioma patient whose treatment included an IDH1 peptide vaccine. CDR3: CAWSETDTQYF. Written as DNA, the CDR3 is TGTGCCTGGAGCGAGACAGATACGCAGTATTTT.